The present T cell receptor (beta chain) was sequenced within a study of blood T cell repertoires in COVID-19 (TCRdb year 2020). General notes on the study: The collaborator samples originated in the United States, Italy and Spain and spanned the acute and convalescent phases of COVID-19. Samples came from the ongoing ImmuneRACE study (first 160 participants) plus 1,254 subjects from 6 global collaborators. The material from the prospective study consisted of cDNA or gDNA derived from T cells, B-cell-depleted T cells, or PBMCs. The sample metadata nearly always contained a de-identified subject ID, COVID-19 status, age in years and sex. Where HLA class I and class II types were available, the types were taken from metadata supplied by the sample provider, not from assay-based typing. Subjects who had been exposed to COVID-19, were actively infected with it, or had recovered from it provided the deeply sampled blood TCRbeta repertoires that made up the dataset. A freely available public database, intended as a resource for researchers studying the immune response to SARS-CoV-2, is where the repertoires were released.

For CDR1 and CDR2, the germline V gene (reference sequence) lists SGHNT and YYREEE. From V the trimming removes 2 bases and from J it removes 2 bases, while the gene matches leave 14 bases of the junction unaccounted for. Reading from cysteine to phenylalanine, the CDR3 counts 18 amino acids. Only the CDR3 portion is preserved as DNA: 54 bases, with reading frame beginning at the first base. Concerning this clone itself: This clone's antigen is unknown. No much larger clone is present one base from it, and per-base qualities are unavailable.

Whole blood was collected in K2EDTA tubes by collaborating institutions according to the institutions' own protocols. For TCRbeta analysis, collaborator samples were shipped as frozen whole blood, as isolated PBMCs, or as DNA extracted from either sample type. The investigation overall reported the following: The amount of clinical and demographic metadata varied by source and participant and was provided uncurated.

The immunoSEQ Assay, a bias-controlled multiplex PCR, was used to amplify TCRbeta CDR3 regions from genomic DNA. In the paper's pipeline: Nucleated cell counts per sample were estimated from amplification of reference gene primers within the assay. Sequence reads were collapsed and filtered to measure the absolute abundance of every unique TCRbeta CDR3 rearrangement. For each sample, productive Simpson clonality was calculated as the square root of Simpson's diversity index over productive rearrangements. TCRdb holds this immuneACCESS table with in-frame rearrangements only. Some clones are missing; in checked studies, unresolved V genes explain under half, and the rest has no known cause. That table furnishes V, J and clone size, whereas the DNA furnished D and trimming. Present in this sample are around 300,000 clones, roughly 90% of which were seen just once. The ten largest make up roughly 2% of the sample.

The source of this sequence is a man younger than 35 with active or convalescent COVID-19. The sample consisted of peripheral blood. The chain links TRBV5-4 with TRBJ2-3; 7 central bases correspond to TRBD2. CDR3 region: CASSFFIIRGDVTDTQYF. The bases are TGTGCCAGCAGCTTCTTTATAATCCGGGGGGACGTCACAGATACGCAGTATTTT.